Presented here are 10 T cell receptor beta chains from one specimen sequenced in a study of T-cell reconstitution after alpha-beta-depleted transplantation in children. Molecular barcoding with unique molecular identifiers was used for the TCRbeta library. TCRdb reanalysed the PCR reads using MiXCR and keeps one entry per CDR3 protein. The sample has around 410,000 distinct CDR3 sequences, 9.5% to 13% seen once. The sequencing here drew on PBMCs from the stem cell graft donor, taken from the stem cell graft. The receptors come from a human donor who donated a stem cell graft to a child with acute myeloid leukemia.

This chain joins TRBV20-1 and TRBJ2-3, with TRBD2 as a possible D gene (6 bases). The ends were cut back, 3 bases at V and 5 bases at J, with 18 bases in the middle. The CDR3 contains 15 residues. In germline, CDR1 is DFQATT, CDR2 SNEGSKA (reference sequence). The CDR3 bases are TGCAGTGCTAGTTCTCTAGCTGGGGGAGGAGATACGCAGTATTTT. It translates to CSASSLAGGGDTQYF.

The V gene is TRBV20-1, the J gene TRBJ2-1; possible D gene TRBD2, 6 bases. The V end was cut by 6 bases, the J end by 8 bases, with 17 bases between. The CDR3 runs 13 residues. Germline assignment: CDR1 DFQATT and CDR2 SNEGSKA (reference sequence). The CDR3 protein is CSAHSGLWDEQFF. In DNA, the CDR3 is TGCAGTGCCCATTCGGGACTGTGGGATGAGCAGTTCTTC.

This clonotype was counted between two and nine times. The rearrangement uses TRBV7-2 and TRBJ2-3, with D uncertain. The CDR3 contains 13 residues. Trimming took 5 bases from V and 5 from J, leaving 11 bases between them. CDR1 SGHTA and CDR2 FQGNSA come from the germline V gene. The DNA for the CDR3 is TGTGCCAGCAGCCACGTTCCCAGAGATACGCAGTATTTT. This sequence encodes CASSHVPRDTQYF.

The gene calls are TRBV10-3 and TRBJ2-1; TRBD1 aligns across 8 bases. Germline assignment: CDR1 ENHRY and CDR2 SYGVKD. This CDR3 has 13 residues. J was trimmed by 8 bases and V by 10 bases; bases with no gene match: 10. CDR3 DNA sequence: TGTGCCAGTCGACCGGGACAGGAGTATGAGCAGTTCTTC. Translated, it gives CASRPGQEYEQFF.

The rearrangement links TRBV5-6 to TRBJ2-7; D gene uncertain. CDR1 and CDR2 (germline): SGHDT, YYEEEE. CDR3 length: 14 amino acids. V gave up 4 bases and J gave up 3 bases, with 14 bases separating them. The CDR3 DNA sequence: TGTGCCAGCAGCCGCCTACCGCAGAACTACGAGCAGTACTTC. Protein: CASSRLPQNYEQYF. The variable domain in full, completed from reference TRBV5-6 and TRBJ2-7, reads DAGVTQSPTHLIKTRGQQVTLRCSPKSGHDTVSWYQQALGQGPQFIFQYYEEEERQRGNFPDRFSGHQFPNYSSELNVNALLLGDSALYLCASSRLPQNYEQYFGPGTRLTVT.

The chain uses TRBV7-2 and TRBJ2-3; D is unresolved. CDR3 size: 16 residues. CDR1 and CDR2 from the germline V gene are SGHTA and FQGNSA. Trimming took 2 bases from V and 0 from J, leaving 12 bases between them. CDR3 protein: CASSLPETLSTDTQYF. CDR3 DNA sequence: TGTGCCAGCAGCTTACCGGAGACACTTAGCACAGATACGCAGTATTTT.

This clonotype was seen many times. The gene calls are TRBV7-2 and TRBJ2-1, with D perhaps TRBD1 or TRBD2 (5 bases each). CDR3 length: 15 amino acids. Trimming cost V 1 base and J 7 bases, with 14 bases left between them. Germline values: CDR1 SGHTA, CDR2 FQGNSA. CDR3 nucleotide sequence: TGTGCCAGCAGCTTAGACGGGGCGTACTCGAATGAGCAGTTCTTC. Translated, it gives CASSLDGAYSNEQFF.

This clonotype was picked up a small number of times. The gene calls are TRBV5-1 and TRBJ2-5; TRBD2 agrees at 8 bases. The CDR3 totals 15 residues. Germline V gene lookup returns CDR1 SGHRS and CDR2 YFSETQ. V lost 4 bases and J lost 2; bases outside the gene matches: 7. The CDR3: CASSRGLGEQETQYF. Written as DNA, the CDR3 is TGCGCCAGCAGCAGGGGACTAGGGGAACAAGAGACCCAGTACTTC. Supplemented by reference TRBV5-1 and TRBJ2-5, the full variable domain reads KAGVTQTPRYLIKTRGQQVTLSCSPISGHRSVSWYQQTPGQGLQFLFEYFSETQRNKGNFPGRFSGRQFSNSRSEMNVSTLELGDSALYLCASSRGLGEQETQYFGPGTRLLVL.

This clonotype has more than one count but fewer than ten. The gene calls are TRBV29-1 and TRBJ2-4; 10 nucleotides align to TRBD2. V gave up 4 bases and J gave up 2 bases; unmatched junction bases: 5. This CDR3 contains 15 residues. The germline V gene has CDR1 SQVTM and CDR2 ANQGSEA. The CDR3 loop is CSVVSGRVTKNIQYF. In nucleotides, the CDR3 is TGCAGCGTTGTGAGCGGGAGGGTGACCAAAAACATTCAGTACTTC.

The chain joins TRBV20-1 to TRBJ2-1; D is unresolved. The germline CDR1 and CDR2 sequences are DFQATT and SNEGSKA (reference sequence). V was pared by 3 bases and J by 4 bases, with 13 bases between. CDR3 length: 14 residues. Written as DNA, the CDR3 is TGCAGTGCTAGGGTAGAGAAAAATTACAATGAGCAGTTCTTC. Protein product: CSARVEKNYNEQFF.